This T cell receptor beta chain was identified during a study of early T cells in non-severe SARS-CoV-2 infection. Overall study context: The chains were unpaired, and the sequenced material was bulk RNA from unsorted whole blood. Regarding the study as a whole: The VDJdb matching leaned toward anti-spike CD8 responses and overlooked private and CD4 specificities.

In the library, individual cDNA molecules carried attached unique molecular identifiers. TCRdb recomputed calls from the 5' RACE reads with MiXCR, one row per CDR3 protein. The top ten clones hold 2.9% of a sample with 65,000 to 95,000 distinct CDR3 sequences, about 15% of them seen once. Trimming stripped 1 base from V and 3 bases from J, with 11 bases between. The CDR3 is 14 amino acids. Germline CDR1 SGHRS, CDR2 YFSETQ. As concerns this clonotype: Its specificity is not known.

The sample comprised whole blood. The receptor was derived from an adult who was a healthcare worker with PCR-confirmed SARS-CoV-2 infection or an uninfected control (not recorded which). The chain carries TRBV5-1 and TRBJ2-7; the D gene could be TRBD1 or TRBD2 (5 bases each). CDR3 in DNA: TGCGCCAGCAGCTTGCTCGGGACGGACTACGAGCAGTACTTC. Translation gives CASSLLGTDYEQYF. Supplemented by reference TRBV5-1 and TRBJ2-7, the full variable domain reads KAGVTQTPRYLIKTRGQQVTLSCSPISGHRSVSWYQQTPGQGLQFLFEYFSETQRNKGNFPGRFSGRQFSNSRSEMNVSTLELGDSALYLCASSLLGTDYEQYFGPGTRLTVT.